This T cell receptor (beta chain) was obtained from a study of sequential checkpoint blockade in melanoma. About the research overall: Each arm's sequence ended with maintenance nivolumab.

Treatment given: randomized to nivolumab then ipilimumab (arm A) or the reverse (arm B). The V gene's germline CDR1 is SEHNR and CDR2 FQNEAQ (reference sequence). This CDR3 contains 15 residues. V gave up 6 bases and J gave up 4 bases, with 18 bases separating them. Assay used: immunoSEQ multiplex PCR; TCRdb lists only in-frame clones, some missing. The data hold 34,000 or so clones, with about four fifths observed a single time. The chain links TRBV7-9 to TRBJ1-2; D call uncertain. This specimen was CD8+ T cells sorted from blood (inferred from file names), taken from a patient given nivolumab and ipilimumab in sequence. The sequence was obtained from a human donor with melanoma. The CDR3, as DNA: TGTGCCAGCAGTAGGGAGCCAATCCTCTTCTATGGCTACACCTTC. This translates into CASSREPILFYGYTF.